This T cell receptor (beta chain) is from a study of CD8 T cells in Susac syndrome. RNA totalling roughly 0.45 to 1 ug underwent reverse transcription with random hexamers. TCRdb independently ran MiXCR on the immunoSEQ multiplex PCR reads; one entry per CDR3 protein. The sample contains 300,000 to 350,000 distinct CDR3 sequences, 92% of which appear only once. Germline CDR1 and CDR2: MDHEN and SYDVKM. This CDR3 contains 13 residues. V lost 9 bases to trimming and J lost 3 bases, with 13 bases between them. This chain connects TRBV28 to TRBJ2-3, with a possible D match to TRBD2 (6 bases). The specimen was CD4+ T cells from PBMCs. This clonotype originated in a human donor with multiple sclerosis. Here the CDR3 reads CASTTGTTDTQYF. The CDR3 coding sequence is TGTGCCAGTACGACTGGGACTACAGATACGCAGTATTTT. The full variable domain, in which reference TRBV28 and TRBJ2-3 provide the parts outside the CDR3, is DVKVTQSSRYLVKRTGEKVFLECVQDMDHENMFWYRQDPGLGLRLIYFSYDVKMKEKGDIPEGYSVSREKKERFSLILESASTNQTSMYLCASTTGTTDTQYFGPGTRLTVL.